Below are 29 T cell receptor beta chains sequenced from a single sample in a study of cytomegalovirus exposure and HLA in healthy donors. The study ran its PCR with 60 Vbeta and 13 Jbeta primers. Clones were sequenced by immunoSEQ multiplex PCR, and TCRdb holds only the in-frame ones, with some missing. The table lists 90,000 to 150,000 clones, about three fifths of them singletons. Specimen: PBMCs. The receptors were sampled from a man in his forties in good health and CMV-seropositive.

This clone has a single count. CDR3 nucleotides: TGTGCCAGCTCACCGGGAGGGGAAGGGAACACTGAAGCTTTCTTT. It translates to CASSPGGEGNTEAFF. J is TRBJ1-1 and V is TRBV18; tentatively, D is TRBD1 (5 bases). The V end was cut by 3 bases, the J end by 1 base, with 12 bases between. The CDR3 has 15 amino acids. Germline V CDR1 and CDR2: KGHSH, LQKENI.

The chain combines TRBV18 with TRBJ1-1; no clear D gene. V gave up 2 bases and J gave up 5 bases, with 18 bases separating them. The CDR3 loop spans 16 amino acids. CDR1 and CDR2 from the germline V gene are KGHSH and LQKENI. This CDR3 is CASSPGEGPRRTEAFF. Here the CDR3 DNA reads TGTGCCAGCTCACCAGGGGAGGGCCCCCGGAGAACTGAAGCTTTCTTT.

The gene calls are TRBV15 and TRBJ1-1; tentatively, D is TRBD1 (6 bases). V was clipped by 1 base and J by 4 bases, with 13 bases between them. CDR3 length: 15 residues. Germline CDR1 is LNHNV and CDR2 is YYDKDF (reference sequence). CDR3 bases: TGTGCCACCAGCAGAGTGGGGGGGGCCGGCACTGAAGCTTTCTTT. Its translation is CATSRVGGAGTEAFF.

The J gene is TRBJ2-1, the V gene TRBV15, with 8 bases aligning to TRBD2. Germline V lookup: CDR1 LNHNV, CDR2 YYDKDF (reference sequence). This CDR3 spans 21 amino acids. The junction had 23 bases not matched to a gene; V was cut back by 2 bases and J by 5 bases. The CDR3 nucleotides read TGTGCCACCAGCAGATTAGGGGCCACTAGCGGCAATAGATGGTCCAACAATGAGCAGTTCTTC. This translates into CATSRLGATSGNRWSNNEQFF. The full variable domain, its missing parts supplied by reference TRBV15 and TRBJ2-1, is DAMVIQNPRYQVTQFGKPVTLSCSQTLNHNVMYWYQQKSSQAPKLLFHYYDKDFNNEADTPDNFQSRRPNTSFCFLDIRSPGLGDTAMYLCATSRLGATSGNRWSNNEQFFGPGTRLTVL.

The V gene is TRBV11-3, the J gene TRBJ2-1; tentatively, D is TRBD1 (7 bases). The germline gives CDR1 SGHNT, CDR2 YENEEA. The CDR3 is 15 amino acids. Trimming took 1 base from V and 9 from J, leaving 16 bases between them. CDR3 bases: TGTGCCAGCAGCTTAGCTTCGACAGGGAGGAGTGAGCAGTTCTTC. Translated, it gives CASSLASTGRSEQFF.

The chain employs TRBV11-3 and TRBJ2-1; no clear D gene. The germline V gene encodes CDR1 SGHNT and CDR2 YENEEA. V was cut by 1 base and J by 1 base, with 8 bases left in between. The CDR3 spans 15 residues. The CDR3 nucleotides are TGTGCCAGCAGCTTAGTCCAGTCATCCTACAATGAGCAGTTCTTC. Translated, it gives CASSLVQSSYNEQFF. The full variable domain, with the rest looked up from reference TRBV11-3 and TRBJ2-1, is EAGVVQSPRYKIIEKKQPVAFWCNPISGHNTLYWYLQNLGQGPELLIRYENEEAVDDSQLPKDRFSAERLKGVDSTLKIQPAELGDSAVYLCASSLVQSSYNEQFFGPGTRLTVL.

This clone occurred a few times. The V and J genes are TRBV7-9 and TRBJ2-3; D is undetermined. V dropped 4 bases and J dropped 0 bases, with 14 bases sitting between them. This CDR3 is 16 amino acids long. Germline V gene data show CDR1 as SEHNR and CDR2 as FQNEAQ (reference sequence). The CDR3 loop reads CASSSINFHSTDTQYF. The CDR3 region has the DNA TGTGCCAGCAGCTCGATTAACTTCCATAGCACAGATACGCAGTATTTT. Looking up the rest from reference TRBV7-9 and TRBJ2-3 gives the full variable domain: DTGVSQNPRHKITKRGQNVTFRCDPISEHNRLYWYRQTLGQGPEFLTYFQNEAQLEKSRLLSDRFSAERPKGSFSTLEIQRTEQGDSAMYLCASSSINFHSTDTQYFGPGTRLTVL.

The CDR3 DNA reads TGTGCCAGCAGCCGAGAACAGGGGGCGGGGGTGTATCTGCATTTT. It encodes CASSREQGAGVYLHF. The chain uses TRBV6-5 and TRBJ1-5; 9 bases line up with TRBD1. CDR3 length: 15 residues. With 6 bases clipped from V and 15 bases from J, the junction kept 18 bases outside the gene matches. Germline V lookup: CDR1 MNHEY, CDR2 SVGAGI.

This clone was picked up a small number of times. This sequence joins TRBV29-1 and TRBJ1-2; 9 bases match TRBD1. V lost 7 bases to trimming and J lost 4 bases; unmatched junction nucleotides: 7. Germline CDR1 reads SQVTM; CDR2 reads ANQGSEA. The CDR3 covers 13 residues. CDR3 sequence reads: CSARTGAGYGYTF. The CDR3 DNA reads TGCAGCGCCAGGACAGGGGCGGGCTATGGCTACACCTTC.

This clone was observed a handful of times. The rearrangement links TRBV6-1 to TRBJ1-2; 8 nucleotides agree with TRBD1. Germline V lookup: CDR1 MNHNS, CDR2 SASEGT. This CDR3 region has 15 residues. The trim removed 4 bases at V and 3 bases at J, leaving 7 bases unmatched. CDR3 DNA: TGTGCCAGCAGTGCCCGGACAGGGCGAGACTATGGCTACACCTTC. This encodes CASSARTGRDYGYTF.

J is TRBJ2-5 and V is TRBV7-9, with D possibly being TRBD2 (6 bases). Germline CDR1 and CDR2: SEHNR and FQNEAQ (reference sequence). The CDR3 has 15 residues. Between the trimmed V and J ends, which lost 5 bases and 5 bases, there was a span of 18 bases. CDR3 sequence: CASSLFGSGPETQYF. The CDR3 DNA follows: TGTGCCAGCAGCCTATTCGGGAGCGGACCGGAGACCCAGTACTTC.

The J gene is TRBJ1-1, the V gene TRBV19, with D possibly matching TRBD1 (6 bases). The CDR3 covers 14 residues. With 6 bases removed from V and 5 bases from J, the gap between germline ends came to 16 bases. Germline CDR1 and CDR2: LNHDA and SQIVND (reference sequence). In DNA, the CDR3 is TGTGCCAGTAGGGGGCGGGAGGGGGTGACTGAAGCTTTCTTT. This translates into CASRGREGVTEAFF. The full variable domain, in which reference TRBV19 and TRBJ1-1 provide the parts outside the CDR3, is DGGITQSPKYLFRKEGQNVTLSCEQNLNHDAMYWYRQDPGQGLRLIYYSQIVNDFQKGDIAEGYSVSREKKESFPLTVTSAQKNPTAFYLCASRGREGVTEAFFGQGTRLTVV.

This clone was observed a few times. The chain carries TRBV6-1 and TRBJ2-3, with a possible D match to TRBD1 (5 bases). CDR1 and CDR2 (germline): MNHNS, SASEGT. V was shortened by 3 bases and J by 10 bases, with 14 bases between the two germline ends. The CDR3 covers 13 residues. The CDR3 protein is CASSDLQALPQYF. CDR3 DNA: TGTGCCAGCAGTGACCTACAGGCACTCCCGCAGTATTTT.

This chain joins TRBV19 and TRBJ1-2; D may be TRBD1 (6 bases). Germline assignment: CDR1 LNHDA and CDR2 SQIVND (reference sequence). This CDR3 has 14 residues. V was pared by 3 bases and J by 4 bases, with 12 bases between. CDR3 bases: TGTGCCAGTAGTATGGACAGCCGACTCTATGGCTACACCTTC. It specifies CASSMDSRLYGYTF.

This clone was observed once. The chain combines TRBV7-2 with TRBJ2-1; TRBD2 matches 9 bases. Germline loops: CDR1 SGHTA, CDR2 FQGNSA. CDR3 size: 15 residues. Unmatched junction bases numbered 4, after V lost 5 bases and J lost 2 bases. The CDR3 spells CASSLSGSTYNEQFF. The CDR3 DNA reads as TGTGCCAGCAGCCTTAGCGGGAGCACCTACAATGAGCAGTTCTTC.

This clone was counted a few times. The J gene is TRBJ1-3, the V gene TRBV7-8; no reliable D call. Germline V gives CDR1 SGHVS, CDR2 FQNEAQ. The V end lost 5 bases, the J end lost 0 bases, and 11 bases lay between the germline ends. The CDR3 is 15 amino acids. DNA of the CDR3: TGTGCCAGCAGCATAAGGGAGAGCTCTGGAAACACCATATATTTT. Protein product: CASSIRESSGNTIYF.

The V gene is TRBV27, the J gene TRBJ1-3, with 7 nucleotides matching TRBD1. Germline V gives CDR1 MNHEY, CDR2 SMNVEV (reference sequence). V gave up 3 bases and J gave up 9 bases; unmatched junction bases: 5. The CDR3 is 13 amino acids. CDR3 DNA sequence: TGTGCCAGCAGTTTTAACAGGGGTGCCACCATATATTTT. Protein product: CASSFNRGATIYF.

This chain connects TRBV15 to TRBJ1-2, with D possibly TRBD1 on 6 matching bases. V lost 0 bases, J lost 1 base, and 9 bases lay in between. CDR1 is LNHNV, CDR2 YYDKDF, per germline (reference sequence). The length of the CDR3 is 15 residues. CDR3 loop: CATSREGAGNYGYTF. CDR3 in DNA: TGTGCCACCAGCAGAGAGGGGGCGGGTAACTATGGCTACACCTTC. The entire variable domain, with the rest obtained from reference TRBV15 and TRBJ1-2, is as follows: DAMVIQNPRYQVTQFGKPVTLSCSQTLNHNVMYWYQQKSSQAPKLLFHYYDKDFNNEADTPDNFQSRRPNTSFCFLDIRSPGLGDTAMYLCATSREGAGNYGYTFGSGTRLTVV.

The CDR3 DNA follows: TGTGCCAGCAGCTCATATCGGGGGGACTACACCTTC. Translated: CASSSYRGDYTF. V is TRBV7-3 and J is TRBJ1-2; D possibly corresponds to TRBD1 (5 bases). The CDR3 spans 12 residues. The ends were cut back, 4 bases at V and 10 bases at J, with 13 bases in the middle. Germline V gene data show CDR1 as SGHTA and CDR2 as FQGTGA.

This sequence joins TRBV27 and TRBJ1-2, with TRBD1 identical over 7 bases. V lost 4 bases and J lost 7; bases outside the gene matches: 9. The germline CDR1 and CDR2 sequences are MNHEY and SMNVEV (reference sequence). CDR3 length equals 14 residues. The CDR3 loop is CASSSQTGRGGYTF. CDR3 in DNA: TGTGCCAGCAGTTCCCAGACAGGGCGGGGTGGCTACACCTTC.

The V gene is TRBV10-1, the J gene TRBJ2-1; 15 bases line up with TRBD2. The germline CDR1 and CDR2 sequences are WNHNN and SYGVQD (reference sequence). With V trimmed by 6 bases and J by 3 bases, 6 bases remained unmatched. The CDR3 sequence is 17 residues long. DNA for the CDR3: TGCGCCAGCAGACCGGGACTAGCGGGAGGTAACTACAATGAGCAGTTCTTC. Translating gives CASRPGLAGGNYNEQFF.

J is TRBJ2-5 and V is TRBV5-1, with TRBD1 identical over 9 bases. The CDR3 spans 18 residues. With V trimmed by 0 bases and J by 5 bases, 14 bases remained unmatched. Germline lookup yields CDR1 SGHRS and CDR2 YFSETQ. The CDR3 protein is CASSLGLTGTGFGETQYF. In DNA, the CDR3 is TGCGCCAGCAGCTTGGGCTTGACCGGGACAGGGTTCGGTGAGACCCAGTACTTC. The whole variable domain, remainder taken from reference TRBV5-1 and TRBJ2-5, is KAGVTQTPRYLIKTRGQQVTLSCSPISGHRSVSWYQQTPGQGLQFLFEYFSETQRNKGNFPGRFSGRQFSNSRSEMNVSTLELGDSALYLCASSLGLTGTGFGETQYFGPGTRLLVL.

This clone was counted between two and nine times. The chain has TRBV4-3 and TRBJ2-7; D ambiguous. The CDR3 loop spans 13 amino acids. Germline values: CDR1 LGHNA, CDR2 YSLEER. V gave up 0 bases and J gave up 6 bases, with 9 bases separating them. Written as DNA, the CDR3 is TGCGCCAGCAGCCAAGAAATTGCGTCCGAGCAGTACTTC. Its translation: CASSQEIASEQYF.

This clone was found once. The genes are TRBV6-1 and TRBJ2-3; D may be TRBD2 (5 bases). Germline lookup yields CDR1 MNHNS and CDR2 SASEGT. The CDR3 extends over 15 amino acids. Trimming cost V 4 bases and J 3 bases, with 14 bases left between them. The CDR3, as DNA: TGTGCCAGCAGTGGTCGAGCGGTGGGGACAGATACGCAGTATTTT. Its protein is CASSGRAVGTDTQYF.

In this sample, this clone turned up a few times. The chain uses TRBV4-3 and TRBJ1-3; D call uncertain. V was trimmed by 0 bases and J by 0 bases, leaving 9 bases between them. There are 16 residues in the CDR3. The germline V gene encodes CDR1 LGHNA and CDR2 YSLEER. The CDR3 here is CASSQERQYSGNTIYF. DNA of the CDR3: TGCGCCAGCAGCCAAGAGAGGCAATACTCTGGAAACACCATATATTTT.

The CDR3 coding sequence is TGTGCCAGCAGCGTAGAGATAGAGAACAGTGAGCAGTTCTTC. Protein product: CASSVEIENSEQFF. This chain uses TRBV9 with TRBJ2-1; D remains ambiguous. Trimming pared 0 bases from V and 9 bases from J, leaving 13 bases between. The CDR3 sequence is 14 residues long. Germline V gene data show CDR1 as SGDLS and CDR2 as YYNGEE.

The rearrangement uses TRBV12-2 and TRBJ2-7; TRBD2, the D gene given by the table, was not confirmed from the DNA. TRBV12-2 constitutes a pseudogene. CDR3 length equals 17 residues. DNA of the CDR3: TGTGCAAGTCGCTTCCTTAGGATACTAGAGGGCTCCTACGAGCAGTACTTC. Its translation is CASRFLRILEGSYEQYF.

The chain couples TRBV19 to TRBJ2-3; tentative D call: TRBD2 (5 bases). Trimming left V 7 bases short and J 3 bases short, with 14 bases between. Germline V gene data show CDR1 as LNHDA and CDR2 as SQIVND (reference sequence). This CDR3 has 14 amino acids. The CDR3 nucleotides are TGTGCCAGTAAACTGGAGGATGCAACAGATACGCAGTATTTT. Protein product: CASKLEDATDTQYF.

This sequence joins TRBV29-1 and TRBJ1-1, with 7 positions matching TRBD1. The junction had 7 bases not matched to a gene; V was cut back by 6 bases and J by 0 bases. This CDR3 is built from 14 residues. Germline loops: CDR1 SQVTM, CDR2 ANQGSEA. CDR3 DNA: TGCAGCGTGCCTGGACAGGTGATGAACACTGAAGCTTTCTTT. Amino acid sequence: CSVPGQVMNTEAFF.